This T cell receptor (beta chain) was identified in a study of blood T cell repertoires in COVID-19. Study summary: Samples of COVID-19 (acute and convalescent) were obtained from the United States, Italy and Spain. From T cells, B-cell-depleted T cells, or PBMCs came the material, which was cDNA or gDNA.

As processed by the authors: Nucleated cell counts were estimated from reference gene primer amplification. Repertoires were generated with immunoSEQ multiplex PCR, while TCRdb's copy carries only in-frame clones and drops some. V and J calls and clone size are as listed in that table; D and trimming were resolved from the DNA. The sample contains 200,000 to 250,000 clones, about 85% of which appear only once. The CDR3 runs to 13 residues. V lost 9 bases and J 7 bases, leaving 13 bases between the germline ends. Germline-derived CDR1 and CDR2 are MNHEY and SVGAGI. Sequencing was carried out using peripheral blood. The rearrangement joins TRBV6-5 to TRBJ1-6; a weak D match, TRBD1 (6 bases). The TCR comes from a man aged 30 to 39 with active or convalescent COVID-19. CDR3 residues: CASLPTGNSPLHF. The DNA of the CDR3 is TGTGCCAGTTTGCCGACAGGAAATTCACCCCTCCACTTT.